A single sample gave rise to the 9 T cell receptor beta chains below, sequenced in a study of T-cell memory formation after mild COVID-19. MiXCR, applied by TCRdb to the 5' RACE reads, yields one record per CDR3 protein. The data hold about 470,000 distinct CDR3 sequences, with about 23% observed a single time. Sequencing used PBMCs or a T cell subset sorted from them (not recorded which). Receptor source: an adult woman who had mild COVID-19 (a few samples of this study predate the infection). Cell type and time point are not known.

The chain is built from TRBV7-3 and TRBJ2-5; D is possibly TRBD2 (6 bases). The CDR3 runs to 16 residues. Trimming removed 5 bases at V and 2 bases at J, with 18 bases between. Per the germline V gene, CDR1 is SGHTA and CDR2 is FQGTGA. The DNA of the CDR3 is TGTGCCAGCAGCCGAGAACCGGGACTCCTACAAGAGACCCAGTACTTC. This encodes CASSREPGLLQETQYF.

The chain links TRBV5-1 to TRBJ2-5; the D gene could be TRBD1 or TRBD2 (7 bases each). Trimming removed 4 bases at V and 4 bases at J, with 17 bases between. Germline CDR1 and CDR2: SGHRS and YFSETQ. This CDR3 has 15 amino acids. In nucleotides, the CDR3 is TGCGCCAGCAGCCCCCTCGACAGGGAGGGAGAGACCCAGTACTTC. Translating it yields CASSPLDREGETQYF.

The rearrangement uses TRBV5-1 and TRBJ2-3; D may match TRBD1 or TRBD2 (5 bases each). Trimming cost V 4 bases and J 4 bases, with 13 bases left between them. The CDR3 length is 14 residues. Germline lookup yields CDR1 SGHRS and CDR2 YFSETQ. CDR3 DNA: TGCGCCAGCAGCCCCTCCGGGACGGCAGATACGCAGTATTTT. Amino acids: CASSPSGTADTQYF.

The chain carries TRBV20-1 and TRBJ2-7; 9 nucleotides align to TRBD1. Germline V gene lookup returns CDR1 DFQATT and CDR2 SNEGSKA (reference sequence). The CDR3 extends over 13 amino acids. The CDR3 region is CRSRDRETYEQYF. The CDR3 DNA follows: TGCAGGTCGAGGGACAGGGAAACCTACGAGCAGTACTTC.

This clonotype was counted between two and nine times. This sequence joins TRBV13 and TRBJ2-5, with 11 bases matching TRBD2. With 1 base clipped from V and 1 base from J, the junction kept 5 bases outside the gene matches. Germline CDR1 reads PRHDT; CDR2 reads FYEKMQ (reference sequence). The CDR3 length is 17 residues. The CDR3, as DNA: TGTGCCAGCAGCTTAGAACTAGCGGGAGTGGGCCAAGAGACCCAGTACTTC. Encoded protein: CASSLELAGVGQETQYF.

The CDR3 coding sequence is TGTGCCAGCGGTACACAGGCTAACTATGGCTACACCTTC. Residues: CASGTQANYGYTF. This rearrangement joins TRBV12-3 or TRBV12-4 to TRBJ1-2, with D possibly matching TRBD1 (5 bases). There are 13 residues in the CDR3. With 8 bases removed from V and 0 bases from J, the gap between germline ends came to 10 bases.

The chain carries TRBV24-1 and TRBJ2-1; D might be TRBD1 (6 bases). Germline CDR1 is KGHDR and CDR2 is SFDVKD. The CDR3 contains 15 residues. V was shortened by 2 bases and J by 7 bases, with 14 bases between the two germline ends. The CDR3 is CATSDYRALKNEQFF. The CDR3 region has the DNA TGTGCCACCAGTGATTACAGGGCGCTAAAAAATGAGCAGTTCTTC.

This rearrangement joins TRBV7-9 to TRBJ1-2; D uncertain. V lost 5 bases and J lost 4, with 11 bases in between. The germline gives CDR1 SEHNR, CDR2 FQNEAQ (reference sequence). There are 13 residues in the CDR3. CDR3: CASSPGRTYGYTF. In nucleotides, the CDR3 is TGTGCCAGCAGCCCCGGCAGAACCTATGGCTACACCTTC.

This clonotype was counted only a few times. V usage is TRBV19 and J usage is TRBJ2-7, with 10 bases lining up with TRBD1. Germline CDR1 LNHDA, CDR2 SQIVND (reference sequence). The CDR3 totals 14 residues. J gave up 4 bases and V 9 bases, and 9 bases lay outside the gene matches. The CDR3 coding sequence is TGTGCCAGCGCCCCGGGACAGGGGTTTTACGAGCAGTACTTC. Residues: CASAPGQGFYEQYF.